The sample holds a few counts of the clone carrying this T cell receptor (beta chain). The record originates from a study of beta chain features in type 1 diabetes. The isolated RNA, all of it, was reverse transcribed, so expressed TCRB transcripts were what got sequenced. TCRdb's table, derived via immunoSEQ multiplex PCR, lists solely in-frame clones and lacks some. Among approximately 330,000 clones listed, approximately 9.9% were seen once. This CDR3 is 13 amino acids long. Looked up from germline, CDR1 is MDHEN and CDR2 is SYDVKM. V lost 5 bases and J lost 0, with 7 bases in between. The sequence derives from a woman in her twenties or thirties in good health. The sequencing sample was made of naive CD4+ T cells from blood. The chain has TRBV28 and TRBJ1-1; D remains unclear. The CDR3 reads CASSPNLNTEAFF. CDR3 nucleotide sequence: TGTGCCAGCAGTCCAAATTTGAACACTGAAGCTTTCTTT.